The 29 T cell receptor beta chains given below trace back to one sample, sequenced in a study of cytomegalovirus exposure and HLA in healthy donors. This PCR relied on a set of 60 Vbeta primers and 13 Jbeta primers. The data were produced by immunoSEQ multiplex PCR, yet TCRdb's version contains in-frame clones alone and is incomplete. The sample has some 120,000 clones; 85% to 90% are singletons. The sample consisted of PBMCs. The origin of the receptors is a woman in her thirties in good health and CMV-seropositive.

The genes are TRBV30 and TRBJ2-1, with 8 bases identical to TRBD2. J was trimmed by 8 bases and V by 0 bases; bases with no gene match: 6. The CDR3 contains 14 residues. Germline loops: CDR1 GTSNPN, CDR2 SVGIG (reference sequence). The CDR3 is CAWSVTGLAYEQFF. The CDR3, as DNA: TGTGCCTGGAGTGTTACTGGACTAGCCTATGAGCAGTTCTTC.

This chain links TRBV28 with TRBJ1-5, with 9 bases lining up with TRBD1. The CDR3 length is 15 residues. CDR1 and CDR2 (germline): MDHEN, SYDVKM. J was trimmed by 7 bases and V by 4 bases; bases with no gene match: 8. The CDR3 nucleotides read TGTGCCAGCAGTTACGGGACAGGGAGTACCCAGCCCCAGCATTTT. Translating gives CASSYGTGSTQPQHF.

This clone has just a few counts. V usage is TRBV6-5 and J usage is TRBJ2-7, with 11 bases that match TRBD2. The trim removed 6 bases at V and 2 bases at J, leaving 0 bases unmatched. CDR3 size: 13 residues. Per germline, CDR1 MNHEY and CDR2 SVGAGI. CDR3 loop: CASRLAGAYEQYF. The CDR3 region has the DNA TGTGCCAGCAGACTAGCGGGGGCCTACGAGCAGTACTTC.

The genes are TRBV19 and TRBJ1-5; 8 positions match TRBD1. CDR1 and CDR2 from the germline V gene are LNHDA and SQIVND (reference sequence). The V and J ends lost 1 base and 2 bases, in that order; junction bases with no gene match: 4. The CDR3 totals 16 residues. CDR3 residues: CASSIGEGQGNQPQHF. In DNA form, the CDR3 reads TGTGCCAGTAGTATAGGCGAGGGACAGGGCAATCAGCCCCAGCATTTT.

The chain employs TRBV19 and TRBJ1-2; 8 bases map to TRBD1. The germline gives CDR1 LNHDA, CDR2 SQIVND (reference sequence). V lost 5 bases, J lost 4 bases, and 9 bases stayed unmatched. The CDR3 loop spans 15 amino acids. CDR3 DNA: TGTGCCAGTAGTTCGCGGGCAGGGGGCGGCTATGGCTACACCTTC. Its protein product is CASSSRAGGGYGYTF.

As regards this clone: Germline is not matched at one junction end, which may reflect a read error. The V and J genes are TRBV7-3 and TRBJ1-1, with D possibly matching TRBD1 (5 bases). Germline CDR1 SGHTA, CDR2 FQGTGA. This CDR3 is built from 12 residues. This chain's CDR3 is CASSFPGTEAFF. In DNA, the CDR3 is TGTGCCAGCAGCTTCCCCGGGACTGAGGCTTTCTTT.

This clone has only one observation. Other DNA sequences from this sample encode an identical CDR3 as well. CDR3 DNA sequence: TGTGCCAGCTCGCCTAGCTCCTACGAGCAGTACTTC. It encodes CASSPSSYEQYF. J is TRBJ2-7 and V is TRBV18; no reliable D call. Deletions cut 6 bases from V and 0 bases from J, with 6 bases between. Germline V CDR1 and CDR2: KGHSH, LQKENI. The CDR3 runs 12 residues.

The rearrangement joins TRBV7-9 to TRBJ1-2, with a weak D call TRBD1 (5 bases). Germline-derived CDR1 and CDR2 are SEHNR and FQNEAQ (reference sequence). CDR3 length: 13 amino acids. V lost 1 base to trimming and J lost 4 bases, with 7 bases between them. CDR3 sequence (DNA): TGTGCCAGCAGCTTAGGACAGTCCTATGGCTACACCTTC. Translated, it gives CASSLGQSYGYTF. The complete variable domain, with remaining parts taken from reference TRBV7-9 and TRBJ1-2, reads DTGVSQNPRHKITKRGQNVTFRCDPISEHNRLYWYRQTLGQGPEFLTYFQNEAQLEKSRLLSDRFSAERPKGSFSTLEIQRTEQGDSAMYLCASSLGQSYGYTFGSGTRLTVV.

The CDR3 loop is CASSLGQALQETQYF. CDR3 sequence (DNA): TGTGCCAGCAGCTTGGGACAGGCCCTCCAAGAGACCCAGTACTTC. The V gene is TRBV7-6, the J gene TRBJ2-5, with TRBD1 matching over 8 bases. This CDR3 contains 15 residues. The V gene end was trimmed by 3 bases and the J gene end by 1 base; junction bases not matched to a gene: 4. Germline assignment: CDR1 SGHVS and CDR2 FNYEAQ.

The CDR3 spells CASSPGEAQLVGGYTF. The CDR3, as DNA: TGTGCCAGCAGCCCTGGTGAAGCGCAACTAGTAGGTGGCTACACCTTC. V usage is TRBV11-2 and J usage is TRBJ1-2; no reliable D call. The germline V and J ends were trimmed by 5 bases and 7 bases, with 23 bases remaining between them. Germline CDR1 and CDR2: SGHAT and FQNNGV. The CDR3 has 16 residues.

The V gene is TRBV6-5, the J gene TRBJ2-3; 10 nucleotides align to TRBD2. V gave up 2 bases and J gave up 5 bases; unmatched junction bases: 4. The CDR3 totals 15 residues. CDR1 and CDR2 from the germline V gene are MNHEY and SVGAGI. DNA for the CDR3: TGTGCCAGCAGTTACAGCGGGGGGGCCTTAGATACGCAGTATTTT. Its translation is CASSYSGGALDTQYF.

The chain employs TRBV14 and TRBJ2-6; D remains unclear. With 4 bases removed from V and 6 bases from J, the gap between germline ends came to 10 bases. The CDR3 sequence is 14 residues long. Germline V gene lookup returns CDR1 SGHDN and CDR2 FVKESK. Here the CDR3 DNA reads TGTGCCAGCAGCCGTCGTGAGTCGGCCAACGTCCTGACTTTC. Its translation is CASSRRESANVLTF. Full variable domain (rest looked up from reference TRBV14 and TRBJ2-6): EAGVTQFPSHSVIEKGQTVTLRCDPISGHDNLYWYRRVMGKEIKFLLHFVKESKQDESGMPNNRFLAERTGGTYSTLKVQPAELEDSGVYFCASSRRESANVLTFGAGSRLTVL.

Worth noting for this clone: A read error may account for a junction end that differs from germline. The chain uses TRBV7-9 and TRBJ2-7, with 10 nucleotides matching TRBD2. Germline CDR1 and CDR2: SEHNR and FQNEAQ (reference sequence). The length of the CDR3 is 14 residues. The CDR3 DNA is TGTTCCAGCAGCACACTAGCGGGGTCCTACGAGCAGTACTTC. Translation gives CSSSTLAGSYEQYF. The entire variable domain, with the rest obtained from reference TRBV7-9 and TRBJ2-7, is as follows: DTGVSQNPRHKITKRGQNVTFRCDPISEHNRLYWYRQTLGQGPEFLTYFQNEAQLEKSRLLSDRFSAERPKGSFSTLEIQRTEQGDSAMYLCSSSTLAGSYEQYFGPGTRLTVT.

The chain carries TRBV25-1 and TRBJ2-7; TRBD1 matches at 7 bases. The germline gives CDR1 MGHDK, CDR2 SYGVNS. The CDR3 sequence is 14 residues long. The V and J ends lost 5 bases and 1 base, in that order; junction bases with no gene match: 5. DNA of the CDR3: TGTGCCAGCAGTCAGGGGACAGTTTCCTACGAGCAGTACTTC. Residues: CASSQGTVSYEQYF.

The gene calls are TRBV4-1 and TRBJ2-2; 7 bases are shared with TRBD2. With V trimmed by 1 base and J by 4 bases, 6 bases remained unmatched. In germline, CDR1 is MGHRA, CDR2 YSYEKL. The CDR3 runs to 16 residues. CDR3: CASSQVGGGITGELFF. CDR3 coding DNA: TGCGCCAGCAGCCAAGTGGGGGGGGGAATCACCGGGGAGCTGTTTTTT.

V is TRBV30 and J is TRBJ2-1; D might be TRBD1 (5 bases). This CDR3 is 13 amino acids long. V lost 3 bases, J lost 8 bases, and 14 bases lay in between. The germline V gene has CDR1 GTSNPN and CDR2 SVGIG (reference sequence). CDR3 in DNA: TGTGCCTGGAGCTGGAGACAGTCGCATGAGCAGTTCTTC. Translated: CAWSWRQSHEQFF.

This chain connects TRBV6-5 to TRBJ1-1; maybe TRBD1 (6 bases). This CDR3 spans 13 amino acids. The germline gives CDR1 MNHEY, CDR2 SVGAGI. The V end lost 5 bases, the J end lost 3 bases, and 10 bases lay between the germline ends. The CDR3 region is CASSRGGYTEAFF. The CDR3 coding sequence is TGTGCCAGCAGTAGAGGGGGTTACACTGAAGCTTTCTTT.

J is TRBJ2-2 and V is TRBV7-9, with 11 bases fitting TRBD2. This CDR3 comprises 15 residues. V shed 3 bases and J 6 bases; nucleotides not matched to a gene: 3. CDR1 and CDR2 from the germline V gene are SEHNR and FQNEAQ (reference sequence). The CDR3 here is CASSFSGGAAGELFF. In DNA form, the CDR3 reads TGTGCCAGCAGCTTTAGCGGGGGGGCCGCCGGGGAGCTGTTTTTT.

The chain combines TRBV2 with TRBJ1-1; D gene ambiguous. Trimming left V 4 bases short and J 1 base short, with 10 bases between. The CDR3 runs to 14 residues. Germline CDR1 reads SNHLY; CDR2 reads FYNNEI. In DNA, the CDR3 is TGTGCCAGCAGTGGCGCAATTGGGAACACTGAAGCTTTCTTT. This encodes CASSGAIGNTEAFF.

Only one count was recorded for this clone. V is TRBV6-5 and J is TRBJ1-1; D ambiguous. The CDR3 consists of 14 residues. Per the germline V gene, CDR1 is MNHEY and CDR2 is SVGAGI. The V end was cut by 0 bases, the J end by 7 bases, with 12 bases between. CDR3 sequence (DNA): TGTGCCAGCAGTTACTCGCGAGGGTGGGGTGAAGCTTTCTTT. Translating gives CASSYSRGWGEAFF.

The chain couples TRBV4-1 to TRBJ2-7; TRBD2 matches 11 bases. Germline lookup yields CDR1 MGHRA and CDR2 YSYEKL. Germline trimming cut 1 base from V and 3 bases from J; bases unmatched to any gene: 2. CDR3 length: 15 residues. The CDR3: CASSQALAGVYEQYF. The CDR3 nucleotides are TGCGCCAGCAGCCAAGCACTAGCGGGAGTCTACGAGCAGTACTTC.

This chain connects TRBV28 to TRBJ1-2; D is perhaps TRBD1 (5 bases). CDR1 is MDHEN and CDR2 is SYDVKM in the germline V gene. Trimming took 2 bases from V and 0 from J, leaving 13 bases between them. This CDR3 contains 16 residues. CDR3: CASSLNRTGANYGYTF. The DNA for the CDR3 is TGTGCCAGCAGTTTAAATCGCACGGGGGCTAACTATGGCTACACCTTC.

The gene calls are TRBV6-1 and TRBJ2-7; 8 nucleotides line up with TRBD2. The germline gives CDR1 MNHNS, CDR2 SASEGT. This CDR3 spans 14 amino acids. The V segment lost 8 bases and the J segment 0 bases; nucleotides outside the gene matches: 6. The CDR3 protein is CASGLAGLSYEQYF. In DNA, the CDR3 is TGTGCCAGCGGCCTAGCGGGCCTCTCCTACGAGCAGTACTTC.

This rearrangement joins TRBV18 to TRBJ1-2, with D possibly TRBD1 on 5 matching bases. Germline CDR1 KGHSH, CDR2 LQKENI. V dropped 2 bases and J dropped 6 bases, with 13 bases sitting between them. The CDR3 is 14 amino acids. CDR3 nucleotides: TGTGCCAGCTCACCATCAGGGCCTTCAGATGGCTACACCTTC. This codes for CASSPSGPSDGYTF.

Turning to this clone: The sample contains more than one DNA sequence encoding this CDR3. The V call is TRBV5-1, the J call TRBJ2-5; the match to TRBD2 covers 15 bases. The CDR3 consists of 16 residues. Germline assignment: CDR1 SGHRS and CDR2 YFSETQ. Unmatched junction bases numbered 1, after V lost 0 bases and J lost 4 bases. CDR3 DNA: TGCGCCAGCAGCTTGGGGGGACTAGCGGGAGGAGAGACCCAGTACTTC. Translated: CASSLGGLAGGETQYF. The whole variable domain, remainder taken from reference TRBV5-1 and TRBJ2-5, is KAGVTQTPRYLIKTRGQQVTLSCSPISGHRSVSWYQQTPGQGLQFLFEYFSETQRNKGNFPGRFSGRQFSNSRSEMNVSTLELGDSALYLCASSLGGLAGGETQYFGPGTRLLVL.

This clone was counted once. The chain is built from TRBV6-1 and TRBJ1-2; 8 bases map to TRBD1. Trimming removed 8 bases from V and 2 bases from J; junction bases left unmatched: 4. CDR1 and CDR2 (germline): MNHNS, SASEGT. The CDR3 is 13 amino acids. In DNA form, the CDR3 reads TGTGCCAGCGGTCGGACAGGGAACTATGGCTACACCTTC. It yields the protein CASGRTGNYGYTF.

The chain employs TRBV7-3 and TRBJ2-1; TRBD1 is a possible D gene (6 bases). This CDR3 contains 16 residues. The germline gives CDR1 SGHTA, CDR2 FQGTGA. The germline V and J ends were trimmed by 0 bases and 2 bases, with 11 bases remaining between them. The CDR3 DNA sequence: TGTGCCAGCAGCTTAACGAATGGACAGCCCTACAATGAGCAGTTCTTC. Translating it yields CASSLTNGQPYNEQFF.

This chain joins TRBV28 and TRBJ2-7; D unresolved. V lost 3 bases and J 1 base, leaving 7 bases between the germline ends. The CDR3 has 13 residues. Per the germline V gene, CDR1 is MDHEN and CDR2 is SYDVKM. Here the CDR3 DNA reads TGTGCCAGCAGTTTGACTGGTTCCTACGAGCAGTACTTC. This gives the protein CASSLTGSYEQYF.

This clone was counted a few times. CDR3 region: CATSTITGGNQPQHF. The CDR3 nucleotides are TGTGCCACCAGCACCATTACCGGGGGCAATCAGCCCCAGCATTTT. The chain has TRBV15 and TRBJ1-5, with D hard to call. V dropped 4 bases and J dropped 2 bases, with 12 bases sitting between them. The CDR3 length is 15 residues. Germline CDR1 is LNHNV and CDR2 is YYDKDF (reference sequence).